These 24 T cell receptor beta chains were sequenced from one sample in a study of vaccination effects on CD4 cells after COVID-19. CD4+ T cells specific for antigen were expanded with viral peptide pools by the ViraFEST assay before sequencing. Isolating CD4+ T cells followed more than 9 days of culture. The vaccine given was either BNT162b2 or mRNA-1273, in two doses. Only in-frame clones appear in the TCRdb table, and some are missing; sequencing was by immunoSEQ multiplex PCR. The sample has fewer than 25,000 clones; roughly 70% are singletons. These receptors' targets are unknown. The material sequenced was CD4+ T cells from PBMCs cultured with SARS-CoV-2 spike peptides, taken after COVID-19 vaccination. All receptors come from a human donor who received a COVID-19 vaccine.

This clone was seen a few times. The CDR3 DNA reads as TGCGCCAGCAGTACCCCTGGACAGTACGGAAACACCATATATTTT. Residues: CASSTPGQYGNTIYF. The V gene is TRBV10-1, the J gene TRBJ1-3; D perhaps matches TRBD1 (6 bases). V gave up 5 bases and J gave up 4 bases, with 15 bases separating them. This CDR3 spans 15 amino acids. CDR1 and CDR2 from the germline V gene are WNHNN and SYGVQD (reference sequence).

This clone has only one observation. The CDR3 DNA sequence: TGTGCCAGCAGCTTAGCTGGGGGCGACACCGGGGAGCTGTTTTTT. Translated, it gives CASSLAGGDTGELFF. The chain links TRBV11-2 to TRBJ2-2; a weak D match, TRBD1 (6 bases). V was cut by 1 base and J by 3 bases, with 9 bases left in between. Germline values: CDR1 SGHAT, CDR2 FQNNGV. There are 15 residues in the CDR3.

The V and J genes are TRBV6-5 and TRBJ2-1; D unclear. The germline V and J ends were trimmed by 1 base and 3 bases, with 13 bases remaining between them. Per germline, CDR1 MNHEY and CDR2 SVGAGI. The CDR3 has 16 amino acids. CDR3 loop: CASSYLQASHYNEQFF. The CDR3 bases are TGTGCCAGCAGTTACTTACAAGCGAGTCACTACAATGAGCAGTTCTTC.

V usage is TRBV6-6 and J usage is TRBJ2-3, with TRBD1 identical over 8 bases. Germline V lookup: CDR1 MNHNY, CDR2 SVGAGI (reference sequence). V was pared by 5 bases and J by 3 bases, with 4 bases of the junction left unmatched. The CDR3 consists of 14 residues. CDR3 amino acids: CASSDRGDTDTQYF. The CDR3 coding sequence is TGTGCCAGCAGTGACAGGGGAGATACAGATACGCAGTATTTT.

In its sample, this clone is medium-sized. The chain couples TRBV9 to TRBJ2-3; 10 positions agree with TRBD2. Germline V CDR1 and CDR2: SGDLS, YYNGEE. The ends lost 1 base at V and 6 bases at J; junction bases unmatched: 5. The CDR3 is 15 residues long. CDR3 sequence reads: CASSVQRGGIDTQYF. DNA of the CDR3: TGTGCCAGCAGCGTACAGCGGGGGGGCATCGATACGCAGTATTTT.

The chain couples TRBV7-9 to TRBJ2-5; D may be TRBD2 (6 bases). This CDR3 comprises 15 residues. V was clipped by 2 bases and J by 5 bases, with 15 bases between them. The germline V gene encodes CDR1 SEHNR and CDR2 FQNEAQ (reference sequence). CDR3: CASSLWTGEGETQYF. For the CDR3, the DNA is TGTGCCAGCAGCTTATGGACGGGAGAGGGGGAGACCCAGTACTTC.

The V call is TRBV6-1, the J call TRBJ1-2; perhaps TRBD1 as D (6 bases). Germline-derived CDR1 and CDR2 are MNHNS and SASEGT. CDR3 length: 14 amino acids. The V and J ends lost 0 bases and 7 bases respectively, with 12 bases between them. The CDR3 sequence: CASSEAYRASGYTF. The DNA for the CDR3 is TGTGCCAGCAGTGAAGCGTACAGGGCGAGTGGCTACACCTTC.

The chain recombines TRBV3-1 (or the pseudogene TRBV3-2) with TRBJ2-1; D ambiguous. Germline V gene lookup returns CDR1 LGHDT and CDR2 YNNKEL (reference sequence). This CDR3 has 14 residues. V was shortened by 4 bases and J by 5 bases, with 12 bases between the two germline ends. The CDR3 nucleotides read TGTGCCAGCAGCCGAGGATCCCGGAACAATGAGCAGTTCTTC. Its protein product is CASSRGSRNNEQFF.

The rearrangement uses TRBV4-1 and TRBJ1-3, with 8 nucleotides matching TRBD1. J lost 4 bases, V lost 8 bases, and 4 bases had no gene match. CDR3 size: 13 residues. The germline V gene encodes CDR1 MGHRA and CDR2 YSYEKL. The CDR3 DNA reads as TGCGCCAGCGGACAGGGCTTCGGAAACACCATATATTTT. Residues: CASGQGFGNTIYF.

The V call is TRBV6-1, the J call TRBJ2-1; 11 bases agree with TRBD2. V dropped 2 bases and J dropped 3; count of bases not matched to a gene: 0. The CDR3 covers 15 residues. Germline V gene sequence: CDR1 MNHNS, CDR2 SASEGT. In nucleotides, the CDR3 is TGTGCCAGCAGTGAAACTAGCGGGAGCTACAATGAGCAGTTCTTC. Protein sequence: CASSETSGSYNEQFF.

The genes are TRBV20-1 and TRBJ1-3; D gene ambiguous. Germline V lookup: CDR1 DFQATT, CDR2 SNEGSKA (reference sequence). This CDR3 has 17 amino acids. Trimming stripped 3 bases from V and 1 base from J, with 19 bases between. CDR3 nucleotide sequence: TGCAGTGCTAGTGGACGTCAGTCTGGTATTTCTGGAAACACCATATATTTT. This encodes CSASGRQSGISGNTIYF.

V is TRBV4-1 and J is TRBJ1-1, with TRBD1 matching 8 bases. This CDR3 contains 16 residues. V lost 1 base and J lost 4; bases outside the gene matches: 8. CDR1 and CDR2 (germline): MGHRA, YSYEKL. For the CDR3, the DNA is TGCGCCAGCAGCCAAGTTTCCCGGACAGGGAGCACTGAAGCTTTCTTT. Its translation: CASSQVSRTGSTEAFF.

The chain couples TRBV3-1 (or the pseudogene TRBV3-2) to TRBJ1-1, with 10 bases aligning to TRBD1. The germline CDR1 and CDR2 sequences are LGHDT and YNNKEL (reference sequence). The CDR3 is made up of 15 amino acids. J gave up 6 bases and V 2 bases, and 6 bases lay outside the gene matches. CDR3 sequence: CASSQPGQGIAEAFF. The CDR3 DNA sequence: TGTGCCAGCAGCCAACCGGGACAGGGGATCGCTGAAGCTTTCTTT.

CDR3 residues: CASSWGQGGTEAFF. The CDR3 region has the DNA TGCGCCAGCAGCTGGGGACAGGGCGGGACTGAAGCTTTCTTT. V gene TRBV5-1 combines with J gene TRBJ1-1, with TRBD1 matching over 9 bases. The CDR3 length is 14 residues. The J segment lost 5 bases and the V segment lost 3 bases, leaving 5 bases of the junction unmatched. CDR1 and CDR2 from the germline V gene are SGHRS and YFSETQ.

This clone was detected only once. The V and J genes are TRBV19 and TRBJ1-3; weak D call: TRBD1 (6 bases). Germline CDR1 and CDR2: LNHDA and SQIVND (reference sequence). CDR3 length equals 15 residues. V was trimmed by 5 bases and J by 0 bases, leaving 11 bases between them. The CDR3 sequence is CASSDIQGSGNTIYF. CDR3 in DNA: TGTGCCAGTAGTGACATACAGGGCTCTGGAAACACCATATATTTT.

This clone was detected a few times. V gene TRBV25-1 combines with J gene TRBJ2-7; TRBD2 matches at 14 bases. The germline CDR1 and CDR2 sequences are MGHDK and SYGVNS. The CDR3 totals 15 residues. V shed 3 bases and J 5 bases; nucleotides not matched to a gene: 3. This chain's CDR3 is CASSDVGLAGDEQYF. The DNA of the CDR3 is TGTGCCAGCAGTGACGTGGGACTAGCGGGGGACGAGCAGTACTTC.

This clone was picked up a small number of times. The CDR3 region has the DNA TGTGCCAGCAAGAGACGTGAAGTCATGAACACTGAAGCTTTCTTT. Translating gives CASKRREVMNTEAFF. V is TRBV2 and J is TRBJ1-1, with D unclear. Trimming cost V 7 bases and J 0 bases, with 15 bases left between them. The CDR3 length is 15 residues. The germline CDR1 and CDR2 sequences are SNHLY and FYNNEI.

Only a few counts were recorded for this clone. The V call is TRBV7-9, the J call TRBJ1-2; 8 bases match TRBD1. CDR1 and CDR2 (germline): SEHNR, FQNEAQ (reference sequence). The trim removed 7 bases at V and 5 bases at J, leaving 15 bases unmatched. This CDR3 is built from 16 residues. The CDR3 nucleotides read TGTGCCAGCACCAGAGAAAAGGCAGGGGGCGGATATGGCTACACCTTC. Translation gives CASTREKAGGGYGYTF. Drawing the rest from reference TRBV7-9 and TRBJ1-2, the complete variable domain is DTGVSQNPRHKITKRGQNVTFRCDPISEHNRLYWYRQTLGQGPEFLTYFQNEAQLEKSRLLSDRFSAERPKGSFSTLEIQRTEQGDSAMYLCASTREKAGGGYGYTFGSGTRLTVV.

The rearrangement links TRBV5-1 to TRBJ2-1; D ambiguous. Trimming shortened V by 2 bases and J by 6 bases, and 9 bases separated the two germline ends. The CDR3 runs 13 residues. From germline, CDR1 is SGHRS and CDR2 YFSETQ. The CDR3 bases are TGCGCCAGCAGCTTTTCATGGGGCAATGAGCAGTTCTTC. Translated, it gives CASSFSWGNEQFF.

This clone occurred a few times. At one of its ends the junction is not consistent with the germline gene, which may arise from a read error. This chain joins TRBV7-9 and TRBJ1-3; weak D call: TRBD1 (5 bases). Germline V gives CDR1 SEHNR, CDR2 FQNEAQ (reference sequence). CDR3 length equals 13 residues. CDR3 coding DNA: TGTGCCAGCAGCAGTAGGGGCTGGGACGAGGGAGATTTT. Its protein is CASSSRGWDEGDF.

This chain uses TRBV18 with TRBJ1-4; no clear D. Trimming pared 1 base from V and 8 bases from J, leaving 20 bases between. Germline CDR1 reads KGHSH; CDR2 reads LQKENI. The CDR3 covers 17 residues. The CDR3 nucleotides read TGTGCCAGCTCACCACTCCTTGTGAAGGACCGAATGGAAAAACTGTTTTTT. Protein sequence: CASSPLLVKDRMEKLFF.

The CDR3 DNA reads TGTGCCAGCAGTGAAGACATAGAAACTGAAGCTTTCTTT. Its protein is CASSEDIETEAFF. The rearrangement links TRBV2 to TRBJ1-1; D call uncertain. The CDR3 is 13 residues long. CDR1 and CDR2 (germline): SNHLY, FYNNEI. The germline V and J ends were trimmed by 1 base and 5 bases, with 8 bases remaining between them.

V usage is TRBV4-1 and J usage is TRBJ1-6; D unresolved. The CDR3 has 13 amino acids. V was cut by 1 base and J by 7 bases, with 5 bases left in between. Germline CDR1 and CDR2: MGHRA and YSYEKL. The CDR3 DNA reads as TGCGCCAGCAGCCAAGTTCCGAATTCACCCCTCCACTTT. Amino acid sequence: CASSQVPNSPLHF.

This sequence joins TRBV3-1 (or the pseudogene TRBV3-2) and TRBJ1-2, with D maybe TRBD1 (5 bases). Trimming stripped 6 bases from V and 4 bases from J, with 12 bases between. CDR1 and CDR2 (germline): LGHDT, YNNKEL (reference sequence). The CDR3 runs 13 residues. For the CDR3, the DNA is TGTGCCAGCAGTGAAGCAGGGCCCTATGGCTACACCTTC. The encoded protein is CASSEAGPYGYTF.